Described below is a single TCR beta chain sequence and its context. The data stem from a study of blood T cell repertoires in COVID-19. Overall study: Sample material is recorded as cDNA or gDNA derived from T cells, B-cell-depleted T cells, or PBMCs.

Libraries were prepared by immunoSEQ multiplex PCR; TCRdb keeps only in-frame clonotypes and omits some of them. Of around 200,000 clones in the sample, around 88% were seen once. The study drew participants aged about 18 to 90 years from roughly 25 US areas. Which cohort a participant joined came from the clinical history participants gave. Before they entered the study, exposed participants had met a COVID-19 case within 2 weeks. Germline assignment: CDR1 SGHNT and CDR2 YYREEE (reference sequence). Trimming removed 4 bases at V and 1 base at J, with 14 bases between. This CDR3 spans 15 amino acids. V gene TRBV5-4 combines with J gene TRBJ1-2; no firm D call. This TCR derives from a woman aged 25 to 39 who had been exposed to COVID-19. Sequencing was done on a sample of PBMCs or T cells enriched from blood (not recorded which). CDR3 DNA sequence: TGTGCCAGCAGCGGCGAACGAGCGTTTAACTATGGCTACACCTTC. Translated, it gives CASSGERAFNYGYTF.